These 25 T cell receptor beta chains share one sample of origin, sequenced in a study of blood T cell repertoires in COVID-19. Using immunoSEQ multiplex PCR, the repertoire was profiled, and TCRdb retains in-frame clones only, with some absent. Among 350,000 to 400,000 clones listed, approximately 92% were seen once. Sequenced input: PBMCs or T cells enriched from blood (not recorded which). These receptor sequences come from a man aged 18 to 29 who had recovered from COVID-19.

This clone was counted once. V is TRBV5-1 and J is TRBJ1-6; D is possibly TRBD1 (6 bases). The CDR3 spans 18 residues. CDR1 and CDR2 from the germline V gene are SGHRS and YFSETQ. The ends were cut back, 2 bases at V and 2 bases at J, with 17 bases in the middle. DNA of the CDR3: TGCGCCAGCAGCTTCACCCCTCCTGGGGGCACCTATAATTCACCCCTCCACTTT. Protein product: CASSFTPPGGTYNSPLHF. The full variable domain, with the rest looked up from reference TRBV5-1 and TRBJ1-6, is KAGVTQTPRYLIKTRGQQVTLSCSPISGHRSVSWYQQTPGQGLQFLFEYFSETQRNKGNFPGRFSGRQFSNSRSEMNVSTLELGDSALYLCASSFTPPGGTYNSPLHFGNGTRLTVT.

The chain links TRBV24-1 to TRBJ2-5, with 8 bases that match TRBD2. The CDR3 is 12 residues long. Germline CDR1 KGHDR, CDR2 SFDVKD. The V gene end was trimmed by 5 bases and the J gene end by 5 bases; junction bases not matched to a gene: 0. The CDR3 DNA reads as TGTGCCACCAGTGGCGGGGGGGAGACCCAGTACTTC. It codes for CATSGGGETQYF.

This clone was seen once. CDR3 loop: CASSDYRVPANYGYTF. Written as DNA, the CDR3 is TGTGCCAGCAGTGACTATCGGGTACCAGCTAACTATGGCTACACCTTC. The chain employs TRBV6-4 and TRBJ1-2; D remains unclear. The CDR3 has 16 residues. V lost 1 base to trimming and J lost 0 bases, with 12 bases between them. Germline CDR1 and CDR2: MRHNA and SNTAGT.

The rearrangement links TRBV6-5 to TRBJ2-2; the match to TRBD2 covers 12 bases. Germline V gives CDR1 MNHEY, CDR2 SVGAGI. The J segment lost 7 bases and the V segment lost 2 bases, leaving 5 bases of the junction unmatched. The CDR3 contains 16 residues. CDR3 in DNA: TGTGCCAGCAGTTACGGGACTAGCGGGCCCCGCGGGGAGCTGTTTTTT. Encoded protein: CASSYGTSGPRGELFF.

This chain joins TRBV6-5 and TRBJ1-2; no firm D call. This CDR3 spans 14 amino acids. The V and J ends lost 3 bases and 0 bases respectively, with 8 bases between them. Per germline, CDR1 MNHEY and CDR2 SVGAGI. The CDR3: CASSYGEANYGYTF. DNA of the CDR3: TGTGCCAGCAGTTATGGAGAGGCTAACTATGGCTACACCTTC.

The chain recombines TRBV20-1 with TRBJ1-6, with D tentatively TRBD1 (6 bases). Trimming pared 3 bases from V and 11 bases from J, leaving 23 bases between. CDR1 is DFQATT, CDR2 SNEGSKA, per germline (reference sequence). This CDR3 has 16 amino acids. The CDR3 reads CSASWALTGQPTPLHF. The DNA for the CDR3 is TGCAGTGCTAGTTGGGCATTAACAGGGCAGCCGACACCCCTCCACTTT.

V usage is TRBV3-1 (or the pseudogene TRBV3-2) and J usage is TRBJ2-3; TRBD2 agrees at 15 bases. CDR1 LGHDT and CDR2 YNNKEL come from the germline V gene (reference sequence). V was clipped by 3 bases and J by 4 bases; unmatched bases: 14. The CDR3 is 20 amino acids. Here the CDR3 reads CASSHVTPGTSGRRADTQYF. CDR3 sequence (DNA): TGTGCCAGCAGCCACGTTACGCCCGGGACTAGCGGGAGGAGGGCAGATACGCAGTATTTT.

This chain joins TRBV24-1 and TRBJ1-2, with 7 positions matching TRBD1. The V gene's germline CDR1 is KGHDR and CDR2 SFDVKD. The V gene end was trimmed by 3 bases and the J gene end by 4 bases; junction bases not matched to a gene: 7. The CDR3 is made up of 15 amino acids. Written as DNA, the CDR3 is TGTGCCACCAGTGATAGAAAAACAGGGGTCTATGGCTACACCTTC. Encoded protein: CATSDRKTGVYGYTF.

This clone occurred a few times. V gene TRBV24-1 combines with J gene TRBJ2-1; unclear D gene. Germline V gene lookup returns CDR1 KGHDR and CDR2 SFDVKD. The CDR3 consists of 13 residues. Trimming pared 7 bases from V and 1 base from J, leaving 7 bases between. The CDR3 loop is CATSLESYNEQFF. Written as DNA, the CDR3 is TGTGCCACCAGCCTAGAGTCCTACAATGAGCAGTTCTTC.

This rearrangement joins TRBV4-2 to TRBJ1-1; 11 nucleotides align to TRBD1. The germline V gene encodes CDR1 LGHNA and CDR2 YNFKEQ. Germline trimming cut 2 bases from V and 7 bases from J; bases unmatched to any gene: 3. The CDR3 loop spans 14 amino acids. CDR3 coding DNA: TGTGCCAGCAGCCAACGGACAGGGGGCGGTGAAGCTTTCTTT. Translation: CASSQRTGGGEAFF.

The CDR3 loop reads CASSLGTGDGYEQYF. As DNA, the CDR3 is TGCGCCAGCAGCCTCGGGACAGGGGACGGGTACGAGCAGTACTTC. This chain links TRBV4-1 with TRBJ2-7, with 10 bases matching TRBD1. The germline gives CDR1 MGHRA, CDR2 YSYEKL. V shed 4 bases and J 4 bases; nucleotides not matched to a gene: 7. The CDR3 loop spans 15 amino acids.

CDR3 residues: CSVEGTGGSGANVLTF. The CDR3, as DNA: TGCAGCGTTGAAGGGACAGGGGGCTCTGGGGCCAACGTCCTGACTTTC. The J gene is TRBJ2-6, the V gene TRBV29-1; TRBD1 matches at 10 bases. The ends lost 1 base at V and 0 bases at J; junction bases unmatched: 0. The CDR3 loop spans 16 amino acids. Germline CDR1 is SQVTM and CDR2 is ANQGSEA.

J is TRBJ1-2 and V is TRBV28; TRBD1 might be the D (5 bases). V was cut by 8 bases and J by 4 bases, with 20 bases left in between. The germline V gene encodes CDR1 MDHEN and CDR2 SYDVKM. The CDR3 covers 15 residues. CDR3: CASLPDNQGAYGYTF. CDR3 nucleotides: TGTGCCAGCCTACCGGACAACCAGGGTGCCTATGGCTACACCTTC.

V usage is TRBV29-1 and J usage is TRBJ2-7, with D possibly matching TRBD1 (6 bases). The CDR3 loop spans 14 amino acids. Trimming pared 6 bases from V and 4 bases from J, leaving 19 bases between. Germline assignment: CDR1 SQVTM and CDR2 ANQGSEA. CDR3 DNA sequence: TGCAGCGTGGCCCCATCGGGACAAAGGTACGAGCAGTACTTC. Amino acid sequence: CSVAPSGQRYEQYF.

The chain combines TRBV7-8 with TRBJ2-2; D gene unclear. Germline V gene sequence: CDR1 SGHVS, CDR2 FQNEAQ. The ends were cut back, 5 bases at V and 4 bases at J, with 8 bases in the middle. The CDR3 spans 13 residues. In nucleotides, the CDR3 is TGTGCCAGCAGCGGGCTAACCACCGGGGAGCTGTTTTTT. It yields the protein CASSGLTTGELFF.

The V gene is TRBV6-5, the J gene TRBJ2-7, with D maybe TRBD1 (6 bases). This CDR3 contains 12 residues. V was shortened by 6 bases and J by 2 bases, with 8 bases between the two germline ends. Germline V gives CDR1 MNHEY, CDR2 SVGAGI. This chain's CDR3 is CASSPGAYEQYF. CDR3 nucleotide sequence: TGTGCCAGCAGCCCAGGGGCCTACGAGCAGTACTTC.

This rearrangement joins TRBV2 to TRBJ1-2, with 9 bases matching TRBD1. The V and J ends lost 6 bases and 4 bases, in that order; junction bases with no gene match: 9. Germline CDR1 is SNHLY and CDR2 is FYNNEI. This CDR3 comprises 15 residues. The CDR3 region has the DNA TGTGCCAGCAGCCCAATGATGACAGGGGGCTATGGCTACACCTTC. This translates into CASSPMMTGGYGYTF. Variable domain in full (rest from reference TRBV2 and TRBJ1-2): EPEVTQTPSHQVTQMGQEVILRCVPISNHLYFYWYRQILGQKVEFLVSFYNNEISEKSEIFDDQFSVERPDGSNFTLKIRSTKLEDSAMYFCASSPMMTGGYGYTFGSGTRLTVV.

DNA for the CDR3: TGTGCCAGCACCATAGACGGTATTAGCGGCTACACCTTC. This codes for CASTIDGISGYTF. The chain is built from TRBV6-5 and TRBJ1-2; D is ambiguous. Germline V gives CDR1 MNHEY, CDR2 SVGAGI. V was clipped by 7 bases and J by 8 bases, with 17 bases between them. The CDR3 contains 13 residues.

The V and J genes are TRBV9 and TRBJ2-7, with 10 bases matching TRBD2. Germline CDR1 is SGDLS and CDR2 is YYNGEE. V shed 3 bases, J shed 1 base, and the junction held 4 bases outside the gene matches. The CDR3 totals 15 residues. The CDR3 region has the DNA TGTGCCAGCAGCGGCGGGACTAGCGCTTCCTACGAGCAGTACTTC. Translation: CASSGGTSASYEQYF.

This chain links TRBV7-9 with TRBJ1-2; 9 bases align to TRBD1. This CDR3 contains 16 residues. Germline assignment: CDR1 SEHNR and CDR2 FQNEAQ (reference sequence). The trim removed 3 bases at V and 3 bases at J, leaving 8 bases unmatched. The CDR3 region has the DNA TGTGCCAGCAGCTTGCCCCCCCGGGACAGGGACTATGGCTACACCTTC. Translating gives CASSLPPRDRDYGYTF.

The chain combines TRBV6-1 with TRBJ1-2, with TRBD1 matching over 7 bases. The CDR3 is 16 residues long. The trim removed 4 bases at V and 2 bases at J, leaving 10 bases unmatched. Germline lookup yields CDR1 MNHNS and CDR2 SASEGT. The CDR3 is CASSAGTVTINYGYTF. As DNA, the CDR3 is TGTGCCAGCAGTGCCGGGACAGTGACAATAAACTATGGCTACACCTTC.

Here the CDR3 DNA reads TGTGCCTGGGCCGGACAGGGGTCCTACAATGAGCAGTTCTTC. Translated, it gives CAWAGQGSYNEQFF. The chain uses TRBV30 and TRBJ2-1; 9 bases fit TRBD1. The J segment lost 1 base and the V segment lost 5 bases, leaving 3 bases of the junction unmatched. Germline loops: CDR1 GTSNPN, CDR2 SVGIG (reference sequence). The CDR3 totals 14 residues.

This clone was counted a single time. The V call is TRBV19, the J call TRBJ1-6; D perhaps matches TRBD1 (6 bases). The CDR3 has 18 amino acids. Trimming left V 1 base short and J 0 bases short, with 13 bases between. Germline CDR1 LNHDA, CDR2 SQIVND (reference sequence). The CDR3 region is CASSIVGGGSSYNSPLHF. CDR3 DNA: TGTGCCAGTAGTATAGTTGGGGGCGGCAGCTCCTATAATTCACCCCTCCACTTT.

The chain carries TRBV19 and TRBJ1-2, with a possible D match to TRBD1 (5 bases). V shed 5 bases and J shed 2 bases, with 9 bases lying between them. The germline CDR1 and CDR2 sequences are LNHDA and SQIVND (reference sequence). This CDR3 spans 13 amino acids. DNA for the CDR3: TGTGCCAGTAGTGATCGACAGAACTATGGCTACACCTTC. This translates into CASSDRQNYGYTF.

The table lists this clone with a count of one. CDR3 nucleotide sequence: TGTGCCAGCAGCCACCCGGGTTCGGTACCACAAGAGACCCAGTACTTC. As protein: CASSHPGSVPQETQYF. The chain is built from TRBV3-1 (or the pseudogene TRBV3-2) and TRBJ2-5; D is unresolved. V was cut by 3 bases and J by 2 bases, with 16 bases left in between. The CDR3 is 16 residues long. CDR1 and CDR2 (germline): LGHDT, YNNKEL (reference sequence).